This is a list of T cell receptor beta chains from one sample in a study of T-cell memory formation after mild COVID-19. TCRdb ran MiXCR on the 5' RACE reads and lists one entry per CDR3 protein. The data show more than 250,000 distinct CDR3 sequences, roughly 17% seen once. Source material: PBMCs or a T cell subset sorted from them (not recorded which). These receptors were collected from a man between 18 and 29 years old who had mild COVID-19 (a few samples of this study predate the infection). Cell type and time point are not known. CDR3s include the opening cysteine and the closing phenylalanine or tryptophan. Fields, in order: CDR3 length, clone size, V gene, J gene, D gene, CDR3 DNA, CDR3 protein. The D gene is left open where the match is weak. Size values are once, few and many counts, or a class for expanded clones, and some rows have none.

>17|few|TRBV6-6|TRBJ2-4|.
TGTGCCAGCAGTTACTCGAGAAGACGGACCCTGCCAAACATTCAGTACTTC
CASSYSRRRTLPNIQYF
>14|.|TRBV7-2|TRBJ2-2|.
TGTGCCAGCAGCTTAGCGCTAGTGATTGGGGAGCTGTTTTTT
CASSLALVIGELFF
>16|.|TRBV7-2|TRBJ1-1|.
TGTGCCAGCAGCCCAGGGGCCGGACGGGGAGAAACTGAAGCTTTCTTT
CASSPGAGRGETEAFF
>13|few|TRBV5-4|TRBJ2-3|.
TGTGCCAGCAGCTCGGGGAGCACAGATACGCAGTATTTT
CASSSGSTDTQYF
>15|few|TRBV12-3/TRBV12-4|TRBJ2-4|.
TGTGCCAGCAGTTATGTGGACGGAGCCAAAAACATTCAGTACTTC
CASSYVDGAKNIQYF
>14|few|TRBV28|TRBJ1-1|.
TGTGCCAGCAGCCCCATGACTCAGGGGACTGAAGCTTTCTTT
CASSPMTQGTEAFF
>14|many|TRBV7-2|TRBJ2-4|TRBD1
TGTGCCAGCAGCCGAGGACAGGGGAAAAACATTCAGTACTTC
CASSRGQGKNIQYF
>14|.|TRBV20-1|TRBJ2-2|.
TGCAGTGCTAGGGACCGGAGGGTGCAGGGGGAGCTGTTTTTT
CSARDRRVQGELFF
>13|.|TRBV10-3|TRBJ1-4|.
TGTGCCATCAGTGAAAGGTTGAGTGAAAAACTGTTTTTT
CAISERLSEKLFF
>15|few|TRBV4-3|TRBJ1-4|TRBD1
TGCGCCAGCAGCCGGAGACAGGGGACTAATGAAAAACTGTTTTTT
CASSRRQGTNEKLFF
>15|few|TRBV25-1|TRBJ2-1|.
TGTGCCAGCAGTGGGACCGAGCCCTCCTACAATGAGCAGTTCTTC
CASSGTEPSYNEQFF
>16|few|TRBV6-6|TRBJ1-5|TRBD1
TGTGCCAGCAGTTATACAGGGGGGTATAGCAATCAGCCCCAGCATTTT
CASSYTGGYSNQPQHF
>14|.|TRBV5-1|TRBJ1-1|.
TGCGCCAGCAGATGGACATTTGGCCAAGCTGAAGCTTTCTTT
CASRWTFGQAEAFF
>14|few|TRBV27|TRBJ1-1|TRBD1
TGTGCCAGCAGTTTATCGGGCAGGGGGCCGCTAGCTTTCTTT
CASSLSGRGPLAFF
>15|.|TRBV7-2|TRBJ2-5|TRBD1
TGTGCCAGCAGCATAGGGACAGGGTCAGGAGAGACCCAGTACTTC
CASSIGTGSGETQYF
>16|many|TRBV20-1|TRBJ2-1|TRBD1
TGCAGTGCCCCCAGGACAGGGCTTGGGTCCTACAATGAGCAGTTCTTC
CSAPRTGLGSYNEQFF
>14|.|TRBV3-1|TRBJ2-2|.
TGTGCCAGCAGCCAGAACAGGAACACCGGGGAGCTGTTTTTT
CASSQNRNTGELFF
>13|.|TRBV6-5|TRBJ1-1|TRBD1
TGTGCCAGCAGTCTCCAGGGGGGTTCTCAGGCTTTCTTT
CASSLQGGSQAFF
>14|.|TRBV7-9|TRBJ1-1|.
TGTGCCAGCAGCTTAGGAGCAGGGAACTCTGAAGCTTTCTTT
CASSLGAGNSEAFF
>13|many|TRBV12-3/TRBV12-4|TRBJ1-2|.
TGTGCCAGCAGTTTCGAACCGGCGCTTGGCTACACCTTC
CASSFEPALGYTF
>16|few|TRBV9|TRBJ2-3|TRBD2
TGTGCCAGCAGCGTAGGACTAGCGGGGGGCACAGATACGCAGTATTTT
CASSVGLAGGTDTQYF
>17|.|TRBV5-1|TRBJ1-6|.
TGCGCCAGCAGCTTGGATCGGCCGAGCTCCTATAATTCACCCCTCCACTTT
CASSLDRPSSYNSPLHF
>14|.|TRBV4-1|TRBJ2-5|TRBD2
TGCGCCAGCAGCCCCCTTAGCGGGGTTAAGACCCAGTACTTC
CASSPLSGVKTQYF
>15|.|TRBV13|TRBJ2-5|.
TGTGCCAGCAGCTTAGGAGGGGGGCGTCGGAAGACCCAGTACTTC
CASSLGGGRRKTQYF
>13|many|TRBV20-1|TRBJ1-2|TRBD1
TGCAGTGCTACATCCGGGACAGGATCCGGCTACACCTTC
CSATSGTGSGYTF
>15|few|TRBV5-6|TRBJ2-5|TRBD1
TGTGCCAGCAGCTTGGTCTCAGGGGGCGGAGAGACCCAGTACTTC
CASSLVSGGGETQYF
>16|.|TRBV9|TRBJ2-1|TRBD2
TGTGCCAGCAGCGAAGCTCGGGGGGGCCTGGACAATGAGCAGTTCTTC
CASSEARGGLDNEQFF
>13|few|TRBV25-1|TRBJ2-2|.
TGTGCCAGCAGTGGGCAGATCGGCGGGGAGCTGTTTTTT
CASSGQIGGELFF
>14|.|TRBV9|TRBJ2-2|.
TGTGCCAGCAGCGTATCAGGGAACACCGGGGAGCTGTTTTTT
CASSVSGNTGELFF
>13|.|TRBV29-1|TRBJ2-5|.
TGCAGCGTTGATCTCGGCTGGTACGAGACCCAGTACTTC
CSVDLGWYETQYF
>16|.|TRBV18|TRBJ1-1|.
TGTGCCAGCTCCTTCGGTCAGGCGGCAGAAACGGCTGAAGCTTTCTTT
CASSFGQAAETAEAFF
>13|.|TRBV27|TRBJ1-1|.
TGTGCCAGCACAAACAGGGTGAACACTGAAGCTTTCTTT
CASTNRVNTEAFF
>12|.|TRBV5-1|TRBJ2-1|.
TGCGCCAGCAGCTTGGGTACGAGTGAGCAGTTCTTC
CASSLGTSEQFF
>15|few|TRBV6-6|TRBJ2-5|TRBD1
TGTGCCAGCAGATCACCCGGACAGGGCCAAGAGACCCAGTACTTC
CASRSPGQGQETQYF
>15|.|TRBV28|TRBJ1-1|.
TGTGCCAGCAGTCTCCTCGGGGGTCAGAACACTGAAGCTTTCTTT
CASSLLGGQNTEAFF
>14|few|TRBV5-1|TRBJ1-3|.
TGCGCCAGCAGCCCGGCGCCGTCGGGAAACACCATATATTTT
CASSPAPSGNTIYF
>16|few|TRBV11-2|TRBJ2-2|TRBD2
TGTGCCAGCAGCCGGTGGACTAGCAAATGGACCGGGGAGCTGTTTTTT
CASSRWTSKWTGELFF
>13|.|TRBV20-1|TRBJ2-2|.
TGCAGTGCTAGTCCAGGGGGGACCGGGGAGCTGTTTTTT
CSASPGGTGELFF
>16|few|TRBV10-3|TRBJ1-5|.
TGTGCCATCAGTGACTCCTTGGGAGGGAGCAATCAGCCCCAGCATTTT
CAISDSLGGSNQPQHF
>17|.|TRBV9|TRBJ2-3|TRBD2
TGTGCCAGCAGCACATCGACTAGCGGGGGGCCCACAGATACGCAGTATTTT
CASSTSTSGGPTDTQYF
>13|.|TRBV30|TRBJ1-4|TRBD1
TGTGCCTGGGCGGGACAGGGGAATGAGAAACTGTTTTTT
CAWAGQGNEKLFF
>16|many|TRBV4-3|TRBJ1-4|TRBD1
TGCGCCAGCAGCCAAGTGGCGACAGGGGGGAGTGAAAAACTGTTTTTT
CASSQVATGGSEKLFF
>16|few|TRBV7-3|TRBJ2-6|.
TGTGCCAGCAGCTCTGGGGACTCCGGGGGGGCCAACGTCCTGACTTTC
CASSSGDSGGANVLTF
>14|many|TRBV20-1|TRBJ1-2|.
TGCAGTGCTAGAGATAGGGGGGGGACCGTTGGCTACACCTTC
CSARDRGGTVGYTF
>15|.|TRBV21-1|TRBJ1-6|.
TGTGCCAGCAGCAAAGTAGGGGGGCGGGTTTCACCCCTCCACTTT
CASSKVGGRVSPLHF
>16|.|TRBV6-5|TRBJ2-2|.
TGTGCCAGCAGTCCATCGTCCGCCGCGAACACCGGGGAGCTGTTTTTT
CASSPSSAANTGELFF
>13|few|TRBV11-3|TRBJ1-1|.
TGTGCCAGCAGCACCTGGACGAACACTGAAGCTTTCTTT
CASSTWTNTEAFF
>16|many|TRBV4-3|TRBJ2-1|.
TGCGCCAGCAGCCAGGGGGAGGGACAGCTTTACAATGAGCAGTTCTTC
CASSQGEGQLYNEQFF
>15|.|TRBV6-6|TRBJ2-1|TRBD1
TGTGCCAGCAGCTCCCTGGACAGGGGGGCGGGTGAGCAGTTCTTC
CASSSLDRGAGEQFF
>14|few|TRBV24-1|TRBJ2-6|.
TGTGCCACCATGGGGGGTGCTGGGGCCAACGTCCTGACTTTC
CATMGGAGANVLTF
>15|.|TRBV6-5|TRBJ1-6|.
TGTGCCAGCAGAATGGACAGAGGGAATAATTCACCCCTCCACTTT
CASRMDRGNNSPLHF